This T cell receptor beta chain was captured by sequencing in a study of CD8 T cells in ankylosing spondylitis. This clonotype was recorded at least ten times. Its antigen is undetermined. The CDR3 length is 13 residues. V dropped 7 bases and J dropped 6 bases, with 13 bases sitting between them. From germline, CDR1 is SGHRS and CDR2 YFSETQ. Construction of TCR beta libraries was performed using quantitative 5'-RACE with molecular barcodes. One entry per CDR3 protein results from TCRdb running MiXCR on the 5' RACE reads. This table has 500,000 or so distinct CDR3 sequences, about 5% appearing once. Findings of the study overall: The authors reported significant enrichment of disease-linked clones in matched ankylosing spondylitis synovial fluid. Earlier authors reported some of these motif variants in reactive arthritis synovial fluid and blood. Seemingly distinctive of ankylosing spondylitis blood was a TCR beta motif formed by eight highly homologous variants.

The sequenced sample consisted of blood, either unsorted or a sorted T cell fraction (not recorded which). This chain links TRBV5-1 with TRBJ2-2; D not certain. This clonotype was sampled from a male donor with ankylosing spondylitis. CDR3 sequence reads: CASSSAESGELFF. CDR3 bases: TGCGCCAGCTCTTCGGCGGAATCCGGGGAGCTGTTTTTT. Combining the CDR3 with reference TRBV5-1 and TRBJ2-2 gives the whole variable domain KAGVTQTPRYLIKTRGQQVTLSCSPISGHRSVSWYQQTPGQGLQFLFEYFSETQRNKGNFPGRFSGRQFSNSRSEMNVSTLELGDSALYLCASSSAESGELFFGEGSRLTVL.